This T cell receptor (beta chain) was captured by sequencing in a study of long-term antiretroviral therapy in people with HIV. General observations from the study: CDR3 length ranges were narrower in HIV repertoires than in controls.

As concerns this clone: Its antigen is still unknown.

Each donor had at least one pre-ART and at least two post-ART PBMC samples. This was the immunoSEQ v3.0 assay at survey level. Sequencing used immunoSEQ multiplex PCR; TCRdb keeps in-frame clones, though not all of them. The table shows fewer than 30,000 clones, with under 85% occurring only once. Germline V gene lookup returns CDR1 MDHEN and CDR2 SYDVKM. J was trimmed by 6 bases and V by 2 bases; bases with no gene match: 2. The CDR3 runs to 15 residues. The sequences come from unsorted PBMCs, collected 2.1 years after starting antiretroviral therapy. This receptor was identified in a man aged 25-40 years with HIV. The V and J genes are TRBV28 and TRBJ1-6; 9 nucleotides match TRBD1. CDR3 sequence reads: CASSLGTGSNSPLHF. CDR3 coding DNA: TGTGCCAGCAGTTTAGGGACAGGGAGTAATTCACCCCTCCACTTT.